A single sample gave rise to the 21 T cell receptor beta chains below, sequenced in a study of OX40 agonist ivuxolimab in advanced cancers. Sequenced by immunoSEQ multiplex PCR; TCRdb stores in-frame clones only, minus some. The sample records about 150,000 clones, 90% to 95% being singletons. Sequenced here: CD4+ or CD8+ T cells sorted from blood, sampled in a trial of the OX40 agonist ivuxolimab. These receptors originate from an adult with an advanced solid tumor such as melanoma, head and neck, liver or kidney cancer.

This chain links TRBV13 with TRBJ1-2, with D unclear. The CDR3 has 17 amino acids. Germline CDR1 PRHDT, CDR2 FYEKMQ (reference sequence). V dropped 0 bases and J dropped 1 base, with 15 bases sitting between them. CDR3 in amino acids: CASSLGTPRTLNYGYTF. The CDR3 DNA reads as TGTGCCAGCAGCTTAGGAACCCCGAGAACACTTAACTATGGCTACACCTTC.

J is TRBJ2-5 and V is TRBV5-1; D uncertain. Trimming stripped 5 bases from V and 1 base from J, with 6 bases between. Germline CDR1 SGHRS, CDR2 YFSETQ. The CDR3 has 12 amino acids. CDR3 protein: CASRAAQETQYF. As DNA, the CDR3 is TGCGCCAGCAGGGCAGCCCAAGAGACCCAGTACTTC.

The chain links TRBV27 to TRBJ2-2; D unresolved. V was pared by 2 bases and J by 1 base, with 5 bases between. The germline gives CDR1 MNHEY, CDR2 SMNVEV (reference sequence). There are 14 residues in the CDR3. The CDR3 bases are TGTGCCAGCAGTTTAACGGTGAACACCGGGGAGCTGTTTTTT. Translating it yields CASSLTVNTGELFF.

The chain couples TRBV28 to TRBJ1-4; D ambiguous. V was shortened by 5 bases and J by 5 bases, with 12 bases between the two germline ends. The CDR3 has 14 residues. The V gene's germline CDR1 is MDHEN and CDR2 SYDVKM. CDR3 loop: CASSTGALNEKLFF. CDR3 DNA sequence: TGTGCCAGCAGTACGGGAGCTTTGAATGAAAAACTGTTTTTT.

The chain joins TRBV7-2 to TRBJ2-1; 10 bases are shared with TRBD2. Germline V gene sequence: CDR1 SGHTA, CDR2 FQGNSA. The CDR3 runs to 15 residues. With 5 bases clipped from V and 5 bases from J, the junction kept 6 bases outside the gene matches. In DNA form, the CDR3 reads TGTGCCAGCAGCCGCCGGACTAGCGGCCACAATGAGCAGTTCTTC. Residues: CASSRRTSGHNEQFF.

The chain combines TRBV29-1 with TRBJ1-2; a weak D match, TRBD1 (5 bases). The CDR3 runs 14 residues. CDR1 SQVTM and CDR2 ANQGSEA come from the germline V gene. Trimming stripped 0 bases from V and 4 bases from J, with 12 bases between. In DNA form, the CDR3 reads TGCAGCGTTGAAGATCATCCAGGGCGCTATGGCTACACCTTC. Translation: CSVEDHPGRYGYTF.

With regard to this clone: Distinct nucleotide sequences in the sample also encode this CDR3. The rearrangement links TRBV6-5 to TRBJ2-3; D perhaps matches TRBD1 (6 bases). This CDR3 is 14 amino acids long. Germline V gene lookup returns CDR1 MNHEY and CDR2 SVGAGI. V was trimmed by 2 bases and J by 1 base, leaving 7 bases between them. CDR3 DNA: TGTGCCAGCAGTTACAACAGGGGCACAGATACGCAGTATTTT. Its translation: CASSYNRGTDTQYF.

The V and J genes are TRBV5-1 and TRBJ2-7, with D possibly matching TRBD2 (5 bases). The CDR3 is 13 residues long. The germline V gene has CDR1 SGHRS and CDR2 YFSETQ. The V gene lost 6 bases and the J gene lost 2 bases, with 12 bases spanning the gap. For the CDR3, the DNA is TGCGCCAGCAAGGGAGACGGAACCTACGAGCAGTACTTC. It yields the protein CASKGDGTYEQYF.

The V gene is TRBV28, the J gene TRBJ2-7, with 8 bases identical to TRBD1. The V gene's germline CDR1 is MDHEN and CDR2 SYDVKM. The CDR3 extends over 13 amino acids. V gave up 6 bases and J gave up 6 bases; unmatched junction bases: 7. The CDR3, as DNA: TGTGCCAGCAGCCGGCAGGGGGCGCGCGAGCAGTACTTC. It codes for CASSRQGAREQYF.

The chain carries TRBV29-1 and TRBJ1-1; D call uncertain. The germline gives CDR1 SQVTM, CDR2 ANQGSEA. The CDR3 loop spans 12 amino acids. V was shortened by 6 bases and J by 3 bases, with 11 bases between the two germline ends. The CDR3 bases are TGCAGCGTCAAGGAGGGATACACTGAAGCTTTCTTT. This codes for CSVKEGYTEAFF.

V usage is TRBV7-2 and J usage is TRBJ1-4; no reliable D call. V was pared by 10 bases and J by 0 bases, with 9 bases between. The CDR3 runs 13 residues. Germline CDR1 and CDR2: SGHTA and FQGNSA. CDR3 amino acids: CATGGTTNEKLFF. The CDR3 coding sequence is TGTGCCACAGGCGGCACAACTAATGAAAAACTGTTTTTT.

The V gene is TRBV5-6, the J gene TRBJ1-4, with D unresolved. CDR1 and CDR2 (germline): SGHDT, YYEEEE. The V and J ends lost 0 bases and 5 bases respectively, with 8 bases between them. The CDR3 runs to 14 residues. In nucleotides, the CDR3 is TGTGCCAGCAGCTTGGTGGGAGGGAATGAAAAACTGTTTTTT. Its protein is CASSLVGGNEKLFF.

This sequence joins TRBV5-4 and TRBJ2-7; possibly TRBD2 for D (6 bases). V was clipped by 2 bases and J by 0 bases, with 9 bases between them. Germline lookup yields CDR1 SGHNT and CDR2 YYREEE (reference sequence). This CDR3 is 14 amino acids long. The CDR3 DNA reads TGTGCCAGCAGCTTTAGCGGCGTCTCCTACGAGCAGTACTTC. As protein: CASSFSGVSYEQYF.

The table lists this clone with a count of one. The CDR3 DNA is TGTGCCAGCAGCTTCTCGGGGGGGGGCGCCAGCACAGATACGCAGTATTTT. Translating it yields CASSFSGGGASTDTQYF. The chain joins TRBV9 to TRBJ2-3; TRBD2 agrees at 8 bases. Germline loops: CDR1 SGDLS, CDR2 YYNGEE. V was clipped by 4 bases and J by 0 bases; unmatched bases: 10. CDR3 size: 17 residues.

V and J are TRBV5-6 and TRBJ2-1, with 11 bases aligning to TRBD1. There are 15 residues in the CDR3. J lost 4 bases, V lost 6 bases, and 6 bases had no gene match. Germline CDR1 is SGHDT and CDR2 is YYEEEE. Written as DNA, the CDR3 is TGTGCCAGCAACACCGGGACAGGGGGGTACAATGAGCAGTTCTTC. Translating it yields CASNTGTGGYNEQFF.

The chain is built from TRBV9 and TRBJ2-7; 7 bases match TRBD1. The trim removed 0 bases at V and 4 bases at J, leaving 13 bases unmatched. The length of the CDR3 is 17 residues. Germline CDR1 and CDR2: SGDLS and YYNGEE. Here the CDR3 reads CASSVGLGTGASYEQYF. CDR3 DNA sequence: TGTGCCAGCAGCGTAGGATTAGGTACAGGGGCTTCGTACGAGCAGTACTTC.

The chain couples TRBV5-6 to TRBJ2-7; D is unresolved. Per germline, CDR1 SGHDT and CDR2 YYEEEE. V lost 0 bases and J 5 bases, leaving 3 bases between the germline ends. The CDR3 spans 11 residues. As DNA, the CDR3 is TGTGCCAGCAGCTTGGAGCACGAGCAGTACTTC. This translates into CASSLEHEQYF. Complete variable domain (other parts from reference TRBV5-6 and TRBJ2-7): DAGVTQSPTHLIKTRGQQVTLRCSPKSGHDTVSWYQQALGQGPQFIFQYYEEEERQRGNFPDRFSGHQFPNYSSELNVNALLLGDSALYLCASSLEHEQYFGPGTRLTVT.

Comments on this clone: At the DNA level, this CDR3 is encoded by other sequences in the same sample as well. The chain links TRBV5-4 to TRBJ1-2, with 10 bases that match TRBD1. Germline-derived CDR1 and CDR2 are SGHNT and YYREEE (reference sequence). CDR3 size: 14 residues. Trimming at V came to 4 bases and at J to 5 bases, leaving 5 bases not matched to a gene. The chain's CDR3 is CASSLRDRGYGYTF. The CDR3, as DNA: TGTGCCAGCAGCCTGCGGGACAGGGGTTATGGCTACACCTTC.

V and J are TRBV10-3 and TRBJ1-4, with D perhaps TRBD1 (5 bases). This CDR3 is 15 amino acids long. CDR1 and CDR2 from the germline V gene are ENHRY and SYGVKD. The ends were cut back, 6 bases at V and 4 bases at J, with 15 bases in the middle. CDR3 loop: CAISDHGALNEKLFF. DNA of the CDR3: TGTGCCATCAGCGATCACGGGGCACTTAATGAAAAACTGTTTTTT.

The J gene is TRBJ1-1, the V gene TRBV5-1, with TRBD1 matching over 10 bases. The CDR3 runs 15 residues. Germline values: CDR1 SGHRS, CDR2 YFSETQ. Trimming cost V 4 bases and J 2 bases; bases outside gene matches: 5. CDR3 sequence (DNA): TGCGCCAGCAGCGGAGACAGGGGGCCAAACACTGAAGCTTTCTTT. It codes for CASSGDRGPNTEAFF.

V usage is TRBV28 and J usage is TRBJ2-4; 11 bases are a match to TRBD2. The length of the CDR3 is 19 residues. CDR1 is MDHEN and CDR2 is SYDVKM in the germline V gene. V lost 5 bases to trimming and J lost 9 bases; unmatched junction nucleotides: 21. CDR3 region: CASSKRSGLAGGEKFIQYF. CDR3 nucleotides: TGTGCCAGCAGTAAAAGGTCGGGGCTAGCGGGAGGAGAAAAATTCATTCAGTACTTC.